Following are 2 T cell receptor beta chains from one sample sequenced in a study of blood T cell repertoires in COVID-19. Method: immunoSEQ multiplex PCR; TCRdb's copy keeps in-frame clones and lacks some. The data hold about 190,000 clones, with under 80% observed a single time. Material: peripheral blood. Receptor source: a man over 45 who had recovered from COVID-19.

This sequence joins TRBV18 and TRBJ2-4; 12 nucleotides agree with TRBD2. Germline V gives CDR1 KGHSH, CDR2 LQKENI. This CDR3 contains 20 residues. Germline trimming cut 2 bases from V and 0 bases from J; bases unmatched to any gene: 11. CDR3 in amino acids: CASSPVTASGRGKAKNIQYF. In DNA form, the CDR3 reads TGTGCCAGCTCACCAGTGACCGCTAGCGGGAGGGGGAAAGCCAAAAACATTCAGTACTTC.

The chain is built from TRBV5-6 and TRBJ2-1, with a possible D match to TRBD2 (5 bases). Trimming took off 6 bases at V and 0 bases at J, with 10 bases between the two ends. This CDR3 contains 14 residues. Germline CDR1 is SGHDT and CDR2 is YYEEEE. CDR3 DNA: TGTGCCAGCAACGGGAAAAGCTCCTACAATGAGCAGTTCTTC. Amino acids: CASNGKSSYNEQFF.